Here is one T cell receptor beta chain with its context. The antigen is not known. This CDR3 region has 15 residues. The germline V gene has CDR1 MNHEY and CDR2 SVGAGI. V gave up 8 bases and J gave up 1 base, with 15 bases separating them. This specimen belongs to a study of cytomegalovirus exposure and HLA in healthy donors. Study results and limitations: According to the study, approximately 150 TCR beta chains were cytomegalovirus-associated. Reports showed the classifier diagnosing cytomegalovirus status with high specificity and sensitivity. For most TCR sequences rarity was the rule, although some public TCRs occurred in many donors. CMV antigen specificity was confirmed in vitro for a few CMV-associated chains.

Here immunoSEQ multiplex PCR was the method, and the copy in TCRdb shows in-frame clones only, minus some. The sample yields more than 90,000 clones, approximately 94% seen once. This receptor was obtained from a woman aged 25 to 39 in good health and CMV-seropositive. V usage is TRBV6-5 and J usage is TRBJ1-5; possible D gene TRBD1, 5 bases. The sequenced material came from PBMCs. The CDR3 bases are TGTGCCAGCCGAATGGGGCGGATCAGCAATCAGCCCCAGCATTTT. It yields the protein CASRMGRISNQPQHF.